This T cell receptor beta chain was retrieved from a study of blood T cells in healthy people across ages. Sample-barcoded 5' priming and a J-beta primer mix drove a second PCR of 7 to 11 cycles. There were at least 2.5 million CDR3-containing paired-end reads obtained from each sample. TCRdb reprocessed the 5' RACE reads with MiXCR, giving one entry per CDR3 protein. The table lists approximately 800,000 distinct CDR3 sequences, about 42% of them singletons. The CDR3 spans 15 residues. CDR1 is DFQATT and CDR2 is SNEGSKA in the germline V gene (reference sequence). The J segment lost 6 bases and the V segment lost 3 bases, leaving 12 bases of the junction unmatched. A few counts support this clonotype.

Sequencing was carried out using blood. The rearrangement uses TRBV20-1 and TRBJ2-7; TRBD2 matches at 9 bases. This TCR derives from a man older than 75 in good health. Here the CDR3 reads CSASQHRAGGSEQYF. In nucleotides, the CDR3 is TGCAGTGCTAGTCAACACCGAGCGGGAGGTAGCGAGCAGTACTTC.